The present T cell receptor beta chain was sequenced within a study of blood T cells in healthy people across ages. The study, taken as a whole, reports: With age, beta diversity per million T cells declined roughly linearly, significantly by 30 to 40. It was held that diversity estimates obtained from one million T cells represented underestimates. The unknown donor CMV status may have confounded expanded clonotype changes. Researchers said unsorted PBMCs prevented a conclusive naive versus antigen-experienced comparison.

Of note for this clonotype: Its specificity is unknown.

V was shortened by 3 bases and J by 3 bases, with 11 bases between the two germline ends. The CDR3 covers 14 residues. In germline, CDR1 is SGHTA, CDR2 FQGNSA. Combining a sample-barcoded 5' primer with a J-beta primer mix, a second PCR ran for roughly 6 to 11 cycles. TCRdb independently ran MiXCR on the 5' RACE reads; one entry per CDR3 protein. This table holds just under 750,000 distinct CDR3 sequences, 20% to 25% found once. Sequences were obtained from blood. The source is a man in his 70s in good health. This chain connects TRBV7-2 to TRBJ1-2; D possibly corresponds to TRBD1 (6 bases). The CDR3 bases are TGTGCCAGCAGCTTCGGACAGCCCTACTATGGCTACACCTTC. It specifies CASSFGQPYYGYTF.